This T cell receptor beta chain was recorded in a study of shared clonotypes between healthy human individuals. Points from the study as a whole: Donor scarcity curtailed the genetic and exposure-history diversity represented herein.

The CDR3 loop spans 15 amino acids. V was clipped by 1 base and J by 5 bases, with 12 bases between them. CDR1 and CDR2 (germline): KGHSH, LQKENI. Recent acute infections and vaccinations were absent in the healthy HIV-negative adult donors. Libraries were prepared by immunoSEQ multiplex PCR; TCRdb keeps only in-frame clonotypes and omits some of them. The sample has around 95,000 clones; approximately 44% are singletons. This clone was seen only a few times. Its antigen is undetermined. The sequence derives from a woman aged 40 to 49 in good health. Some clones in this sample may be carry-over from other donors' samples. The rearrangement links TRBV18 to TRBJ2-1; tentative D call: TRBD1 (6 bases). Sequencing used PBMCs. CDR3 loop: CASSPRTDRDNEQFF. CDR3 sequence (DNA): TGTGCCAGCTCACCACGGACAGACCGGGACAATGAGCAGTTCTTC.